The T cell receptor (beta chain) under discussion was sequenced for a study of CD8+CD57+ T cells in acquired aplastic anemia. Study in general: Quantities of DNA derived from sorted CD4+ and CD8+ cells averaged 3.2 ug. Study results and limitations: Patients and controls shared twenty-nine CD8+ CDR3 sequences, highly expressed in patients. For CD8+ Simpson's diversity, patients and controls showed no significant difference.

On this clonotype itself: Its target is not known.

TCR beta VDJ combinations and CDR3 sequences were profiled from genomic DNA. One entry per CDR3 protein results from TCRdb running MiXCR on the reads. Of over 200,000 distinct CDR3 sequences listed, under 65% are singletons. V lost 6 bases and J 6 bases, leaving 12 bases between the germline ends. The CDR3 extends over 13 amino acids. Germline V gene data show CDR1 as LNHNV and CDR2 as YYDKDF (reference sequence). The chain couples TRBV15 to TRBJ2-1; D possibly corresponds to TRBD1 (6 bases). Input material: sorted CD4+, CD8+, or CD8+CD57+ T cells (not recorded which) from PBMCs. This clonotype was obtained from a human donor in good health. CDR3 residues: CATRQGEGNEQFF. CDR3 sequence (DNA): TGTGCCACCAGACAGGGTGAGGGCAATGAGCAGTTCTTC.